Listed below are T cell receptor beta chains from one sample, sequenced in a study of control samples from healthy donors and cancer patients. Generated by immunoSEQ multiplex PCR, the TCRdb table keeps only in-frame clones and is missing some. The sample has roughly 100,000 clones; 75% to 90% are singletons. Sequences were obtained from PBMCs. Receptors originate from a man in his sixties with lung cancer. Each CDR3 is given with its conserved first and last residue.

j_gene	v_gene	CDR3aa
TRBJ2-1	TRBV5-1	CASSLAGLAPAYNEQFF
TRBJ1-5	TRBV10-2	CASGTVDSNQPQHF
TRBJ1-1	TRBV29-1	CSVEGQRVEAFF
TRBJ1-2	TRBV6-1	CASSESTWNYGYTF
TRBJ2-3	TRBV27	CASGVLGGKADTQYF
TRBJ1-1	TRBV6-5	CASRGSMNTEAFF
TRBJ2-7	TRBV25-1	CASRENRGGYEQYF
TRBJ1-2	TRBV7-9	CASSRDNYGYTF
TRBJ2-5	TRBV25-1	CASSGGQGVRETQYF
TRBJ1-4	TRBV24-1	CATSDGRGTNEKLFF